This T cell receptor (beta chain) was recorded in a study of identical twins (dated by TCRdb to between 2015 and 2016). A note on the overall study: TCR alpha and beta repertoires from monozygotic twins, unrelated adults of various ages and cord blood were deep-sequenced to test whether fetal clonotypes persist. To rule out contamination, replicate twin experiments were performed at different times with different library preparation protocols.

All donors were healthy Caucasians. The twin cohort comprised three pairs of female monozygotic twins, all aged roughly 18 to 30 years. Using Miltenyi CD45RO+ enrichment and human naive T-cell isolation kits, memory (CD45RO+) and naive T cells were isolated from PBMC. To prepare the library, 5' RACE was applied. The sample was run on an Illumina HiSeq 2000. A universal primer binding site was introduced by template switching, and a unique molecular identifier was present in the final cDNA, enabling accurate counting of TCR cDNA molecules. First-strand cDNA for TCR alpha and beta chains was synthesized from specific primers in the conserved constant-segment region. To control for contamination, every cDNA library was double barcoded, receiving both a SMART-Mk sample barcode and Illumina barcodes. TruSeq adapter sequences along with Illumina sample barcodes were introduced in two successive PCR steps. The TCR alpha and beta cDNA libraries were sequenced on the Illumina HiSeq platform using custom primers. The study's processing was this. MiGEC processed the raw reads to extract unique molecular identifiers, while MiXCR was used to determine the CDR3 positions. For each individual, recombination models were inferred using an EM algorithm with the repgenHMM and IGoR tools. Shared clonotypes were analyzed with the tcR package in R, and sharing was normalized by the product of cloneset sizes. Out-of-frame nonproductive sequences were analyzed to study raw recombination free of thymic and clonal selection effects. TCRdb reworked the public reads: Q25 trimming with fastp, MiXCR clone assembly, productive beta chains retained. Rows with one shared CDR3 protein collapse into an entry with the most common genes and DNA. The V and J calls and clone size come from TCRdb's table, not from the authors' own analysis. This sample holds 200,000 to 300,000 distinct CDR3 sequences; roughly an eighth were observed only once. The leading ten clones occupy 4% to 5% of the sample.

The CDR3 has 14 amino acids, counting the end cysteine and phenylalanine. The entry retains the CDR3 DNA only, 42 bases that are in frame from base 1. CDR1 is given as LGHNA and CDR2 as YSLEER, both from the germline V gene. Compared with germline, V lacks 3 bases and J lacks 7 bases; bases without a gene match: 3. This clonotype was seen a handful of times. Its specific antigen is unknown. The sample holds no much larger clone one base away, and base qualities are not on file. General study outcomes and caveats: Abundant cord blood beta clonotypes had fewer insertions, young adult naive repertoires showed a similar but weaker trend, and memory repertoires showed no such trend. In monozygotic twins, out-of-frame TCR alpha sharing was systematically underestimated by recombination models, although the models agreed with sharing between unrelated individuals. In beta out-of-frame sequences, excess twin sharing was weaker, because having fewer shared sequences lowered the signal-to-noise ratio. Because the same donors could not be followed over many years, the conclusions relied on cross-sectional statistical analysis. Invariant T cells such as MAIT and iNKT could partly confound zero-insertion analyses, although diverse VJ usage argued against such confounding for most clonotypes. Compared with coincidental sharing between unrelated individuals, out-of-frame TCR alpha sequences shared between twins showed an excess of sequences with low generation probability.

The sample also formed part of further work on yellow fever vaccine responses in identical twins. The second paper states: According to the authors, the vaccine-induced T cell response in identical twins seemed to be partly convergent and partly specific to each individual. In the study, vaccine-responding T cell clones were precisely tracked in identical twins.

The sequence came from a woman aged 18-29 years in good health. Sequenced input: memory (CD45RO+) T cells sorted from blood. What the cell subset or site label conveys for this sample: CD45RO+ enriched T cells. Recombination linked TRBV4-3 to TRBJ1-6; TRBD1 agrees with 7 junctional bases. CDR3 protein: CASSQDRINSPLHF. In nucleotide form, the sequence is TGCGCCAGCAGCCAGGACAGGATCAATTCACCCCTCCACTTT.